Listed here are 24 T cell receptor beta chains from one sample, sequenced in a study of shared clonotypes between healthy human individuals. Naive CD8 cells lacked CD45RO, underwent positive selection for CCR7 and left out terminally differentiated effector memory CD45RA+ cells. Sequencing used immunoSEQ multiplex PCR; TCRdb keeps in-frame clones, though not all of them. The table shows about 2.1 million clones, with 93% occurring only once. The sequenced sample consisted of naive CD8+ T cells from PBMCs. The receptors originated from a man aged 18 to 30 in good health. Some clones in this sample may be carry-over from other donors' samples.

This clone was recorded only once. The chain uses TRBV29-1 and TRBJ1-5; 10 bases map to TRBD1. The germline CDR1 and CDR2 sequences are SQVTM and ANQGSEA. The CDR3 totals 14 residues. V was pared by 4 bases and J by 4 bases, with 4 bases of the junction left unmatched. CDR3 loop: CSVVTGGANQPQHF. The CDR3 nucleotides read TGCAGCGTTGTGACAGGGGGCGCAAATCAGCCCCAGCATTTT.

This chain joins TRBV7-6 and TRBJ2-5; D remains unclear. The germline gives CDR1 SGHVS, CDR2 FNYEAQ. The CDR3 spans 14 residues. Trimming left V 5 bases short and J 4 bases short, with 14 bases between. The CDR3 DNA reads as TGTGCCAGCAGCCACACTGCCCGAGGAGAGACCCAGTACTTC. Translation: CASSHTARGETQYF. The variable domain in full, completed from reference TRBV7-6 and TRBJ2-5, reads GAGVSQSPRYKVTKRGQDVALRCDPISGHVSLYWYRQALGQGPEFLTYFNYEAQQDKSGLPNDRFSAERPEGSISTLTIQRTEQRDSAMYRCASSHTARGETQYFGPGTRLLVL.

J is TRBJ2-1 and V is TRBV7-9; perhaps TRBD2 as D (5 bases). The V end lost 2 bases, the J end lost 9 bases, and 11 bases lay between the germline ends. Germline lookup yields CDR1 SEHNR and CDR2 FQNEAQ (reference sequence). The CDR3 is 13 amino acids. The CDR3 loop reads CASSLPRSGEQFF. The CDR3 region has the DNA TGTGCCAGCAGCTTACCTCGGAGCGGTGAGCAGTTCTTC. The whole variable domain, filled in from reference TRBV7-9 and TRBJ2-1, reads DTGVSQNPRHKITKRGQNVTFRCDPISEHNRLYWYRQTLGQGPEFLTYFQNEAQLEKSRLLSDRFSAERPKGSFSTLEIQRTEQGDSAMYLCASSLPRSGEQFFGPGTRLTVL.

This clone was recorded once. The rearrangement joins TRBV11-2 to TRBJ1-1; possible D gene TRBD1, 5 bases. The CDR3 is made up of 13 amino acids. V lost 1 base to trimming and J lost 6 bases, with 9 bases between them. Looked up from germline, CDR1 is SGHAT and CDR2 is FQNNGV. CDR3: CASSLGGWAEAFF. CDR3 DNA: TGTGCCAGCAGCTTAGGGGGGTGGGCTGAAGCTTTCTTT.

The chain carries TRBV29-1 and TRBJ2-1, with 8 bases fitting TRBD1. The CDR3 is 13 residues long. V lost 5 bases to trimming and J lost 8 bases; unmatched junction nucleotides: 8. Per the germline V gene, CDR1 is SQVTM and CDR2 is ANQGSEA. The DNA of the CDR3 is TGCAGCGTTCACAGGGGGAAGGATCATGAGCAGTTCTTC. Protein product: CSVHRGKDHEQFF.

Here the CDR3 DNA reads TGTGCCAGCAGCTTTAGGGCCTCGGTACCGGCCGAGCAGTACTTC. The encoded protein is CASSFRASVPAEQYF. J is TRBJ2-7 and V is TRBV28; D ambiguous. The CDR3 has 15 amino acids. Germline assignment: CDR1 MDHEN and CDR2 SYDVKM. Trimming removed 6 bases at V and 6 bases at J, with 21 bases between.

The chain joins TRBV7-8 to TRBJ2-3; 7 nucleotides line up with TRBD2. Germline-derived CDR1 and CDR2 are SGHVS and FQNEAQ. Trimming removed 2 bases from V and 2 bases from J; junction bases left unmatched: 10. The CDR3 covers 17 residues. The CDR3 sequence: CASSLKQRLAVTDTQYF. For the CDR3, the DNA is TGTGCCAGCAGCTTAAAGCAACGGCTAGCGGTCACAGATACGCAGTATTTT.

The V gene is TRBV10-3, the J gene TRBJ2-7; 9 bases are shared with TRBD2. V was clipped by 8 bases and J by 0 bases; unmatched bases: 8. Germline V CDR1 and CDR2: ENHRY, SYGVKD. The CDR3 sequence is 15 residues long. The CDR3 is CAIGAGGPLSYEQYF. The CDR3 nucleotides are TGTGCCATCGGGGCGGGAGGGCCCCTCTCCTACGAGCAGTACTTC.

The rearrangement joins TRBV5-4 to TRBJ2-1; 7 bases fit TRBD2. CDR3 length: 15 residues. Germline CDR1 SGHNT, CDR2 YYREEE (reference sequence). J was trimmed by 8 bases and V by 1 base; bases with no gene match: 9. This chain's CDR3 is CASSLMIAGLDEQFF. CDR3 DNA: TGTGCCAGCAGCTTGATGATAGCGGGCCTGGATGAGCAGTTCTTC.

The sample holds a few counts of this clone. The V gene is TRBV5-5, the J gene TRBJ1-5; 8 bases line up with TRBD1. Germline V CDR1 and CDR2: SGHKS, YYEKEE (reference sequence). With 2 bases clipped from V and 4 bases from J, the junction kept 5 bases outside the gene matches. The CDR3 has 15 amino acids. CDR3 loop: CASSFGRGPNQPQHF. As DNA, the CDR3 is TGTGCCAGCAGCTTCGGCAGGGGGCCAAATCAGCCCCAGCATTTT.

The chain is built from TRBV4-3 and TRBJ1-5; TRBD1 might be the D (6 bases). Germline V gives CDR1 LGHNA, CDR2 YSLEER. V shed 3 bases and J shed 7 bases, with 16 bases lying between them. CDR3 length: 15 residues. In DNA, the CDR3 is TGCGCCAGCAGCCACTCCCGAGGGGGAGGCCAGCCCCAGCATTTT. Translated, it gives CASSHSRGGGQPQHF.

This clone is a singleton in its sample. The chain employs TRBV7-9 and TRBJ2-7, with TRBD1 matching over 8 bases. The CDR3 spans 15 residues. Germline V gene sequence: CDR1 SEHNR, CDR2 FQNEAQ (reference sequence). With V trimmed by 2 bases and J by 4 bases, 7 bases remained unmatched. The CDR3 here is CASSLNQGARYEQYF. CDR3 nucleotide sequence: TGTGCCAGCAGCTTAAATCAGGGGGCGAGATACGAGCAGTACTTC.

This clone was counted a single time. The chain is built from TRBV29-1 and TRBJ1-4; no definite D call. Germline values: CDR1 SQVTM, CDR2 ANQGSEA. This CDR3 comprises 15 residues. Trimming left V 4 bases short and J 8 bases short, with 20 bases between. In DNA form, the CDR3 reads TGCAGCGTTGGCTTGCTGCCAGGAGTTCGAGAAAAACTGTTTTTT. Encoded protein: CSVGLLPGVREKLFF.

The CDR3 coding sequence is TGCAGCGGTCACAGGGTGTTGGAAGAGACCCAGTACTTC. Protein product: CSGHRVLEETQYF. V gene TRBV29-1 combines with J gene TRBJ2-5; maybe TRBD1 (6 bases). Trimming cost V 7 bases and J 3 bases, with 15 bases left between them. The CDR3 runs 13 residues. Looked up from germline, CDR1 is SQVTM and CDR2 is ANQGSEA.

This clone was observed a single time. This rearrangement joins TRBV28 to TRBJ1-1; no reliable D call. This CDR3 comprises 16 residues. Germline CDR1 reads MDHEN; CDR2 reads SYDVKM. The V end was cut by 7 bases, the J end by 0 bases, with 18 bases between. The DNA of the CDR3 is TGTGCCAGCAACCCCATAGGCATAGCGATGAACACTGAAGCTTTCTTT. Translated, it gives CASNPIGIAMNTEAFF.

The CDR3 sequence is CASSLLWKGEQFF. CDR3 bases: TGTGCCAGCAGCTTACTTTGGAAGGGTGAGCAGTTCTTC. The V and J genes are TRBV7-2 and TRBJ2-1; D unclear. Germline CDR1 is SGHTA and CDR2 is FQGNSA. The CDR3 is made up of 13 amino acids. V was cut by 2 bases and J by 9 bases, with 11 bases left in between.

J is TRBJ1-2 and V is TRBV27; D not resolved. The CDR3 runs 10 residues. The V gene's germline CDR1 is MNHEY and CDR2 SMNVEV (reference sequence). V lost 8 bases and J 4 bases, leaving 5 bases between the germline ends. CDR3 nucleotides: TGTGCCAGCTACCTCTATGGCTACACCTTC. Protein: CASYLYGYTF.

The V and J genes are TRBV27 and TRBJ2-2; D is ambiguous. The CDR3 totals 14 residues. Per germline, CDR1 MNHEY and CDR2 SMNVEV (reference sequence). Trimming left V 4 bases short and J 2 bases short, with 8 bases between. CDR3 DNA: TGTGCCAGCAGTTGGTATGGCAACACCGGGGAGCTGTTTTTT. Residues: CASSWYGNTGELFF.

Here the CDR3 reads CATSKGGGDNIQYF. CDR3 coding DNA: TGTGCCACCAGCAAAGGCGGTGGGGATAACATTCAGTACTTC. The genes are TRBV15 and TRBJ2-4; D uncertain. Trimming pared 4 bases from V and 7 bases from J, leaving 14 bases between. Germline CDR1 and CDR2: LNHNV and YYDKDF (reference sequence). CDR3 length equals 14 residues.

This sequence joins TRBV13 and TRBJ2-7; 8 bases fit TRBD1. CDR3 size: 16 residues. J lost 4 bases, V lost 0 bases, and 8 bases had no gene match. In germline, CDR1 is PRHDT, CDR2 FYEKMQ (reference sequence). The CDR3 here is CASSLGPGGLIYEQYF. CDR3 nucleotides: TGTGCCAGCAGCTTAGGTCCAGGGGGCTTAATTTACGAGCAGTACTTC.

J is TRBJ2-1 and V is TRBV18; 13 bases agree with TRBD2. The CDR3 length is 18 residues. V shed 3 bases, J shed 8 bases, and the junction held 13 bases outside the gene matches. Germline CDR1 KGHSH, CDR2 LQKENI. CDR3 in amino acids: CASSPDGTSGTNGDEQFF. The CDR3 DNA is TGTGCCAGCTCACCCGATGGGACTAGCGGGACTAACGGCGATGAGCAGTTCTTC.

The gene calls are TRBV7-9 and TRBJ2-7, with 8 nucleotides matching TRBD1. V shed 5 bases and J 4 bases; nucleotides not matched to a gene: 7. CDR1 and CDR2 from the germline V gene are SEHNR and FQNEAQ (reference sequence). The CDR3 has 14 residues. The CDR3 sequence is CASSTRTGMYEQYF. CDR3 DNA: TGTGCCAGCAGCACTAGGACAGGGATGTACGAGCAGTACTTC.

On this clone itself: In the same sample, other DNA sequences code for this CDR3. The J gene is TRBJ2-7, the V gene TRBV7-3; TRBD1 might be the D (5 bases). CDR1 and CDR2 from the germline V gene are SGHTA and FQGTGA. This CDR3 has 13 amino acids. Between the trimmed V and J ends, which lost 6 bases and 3 bases, there was a span of 12 bases. CDR3 in DNA: TGTGCCAGCAGTCCTGGGGCAGGCTACGAGCAGTACTTC. It yields the protein CASSPGAGYEQYF.

The DNA for the CDR3 is TGTGCCAGCAGCATCACCACAGATACGCAGTATTTT. It translates to CASSITTDTQYF. V is TRBV5-6 and J is TRBJ2-3, with D uncertain. The germline gives CDR1 SGHDT, CDR2 YYEEEE. The CDR3 covers 12 residues. V shed 4 bases and J shed 2 bases, with 5 bases lying between them. The whole variable domain, filled in from reference TRBV5-6 and TRBJ2-3, reads DAGVTQSPTHLIKTRGQQVTLRCSPKSGHDTVSWYQQALGQGPQFIFQYYEEEERQRGNFPDRFSGHQFPNYSSELNVNALLLGDSALYLCASSITTDTQYFGPGTRLTVL.